This T cell receptor (beta chain) was profiled in a study of pediatric ulcerative colitis (dated by TCRdb to the late 2010s). About the investigation overall: Under ten ulcerative colitis patients had pancolitis and two had left-sided colitis, with histology consistent with ulcerative colitis in all. From under 10 newly diagnosed, treatment-naive pediatric ulcerative colitis patients and a few non-IBD control children, paired blood and rectal samples were collected. By Pediatric Ulcerative Colitis Activity Index, two patients had mild disease, four had moderate disease and three had acute severe colitis. Summary of the overall study and its limitations: A couple of rectal CDR3 clonotypes were found in every ulcerative colitis patient but in no control. Only four individuals were included in the healthy control group, which was small. Controls, mild-moderate and acute severe colitis patients were separated by rectal repertoire features, and reduced rectal diversity due to clonal expansions was observed in acute severe colitis. Autologous blood-rectal clonal overlap was significantly higher in ulcerative colitis patients than in controls, suggesting increased T cell trafficking to inflamed tissue. Because repertoires came from total lymphocyte DNA, patterns in rare subsets such as regulatory T cells may not be reflected. For technical reasons, blood samples from two patients gave substantially fewer templates, and these samples were excluded from the blood-rectal overlap analysis.

The CDR3 runs 17 residues from the cysteine to the phenylalanine. The only DNA kept is the CDR3, 51 bases in frame from the first base. From the germline V gene, CDR1 is SGHTA and CDR2 is FQGNSA. The V end loses 5 bases and the J end loses 3 bases, and a stretch of 19 bases separates them. Using the immunoSEQ TRB Survey service, rearranged CDR3 beta regions were amplified from genomic DNA with multiplex V and J primers. To keep sequencing depth the same across samples, survey-level depth of up to 500,000 reads per sample was applied. Libraries were purified, pooled and sequenced on Illumina technology. On the authors' methods: immunoSEQ online tools were used for productive clonality, sample overlap, pairwise scatters, CDR3 beta length, V/D/J gene usage and productiveness. Calculated diversity was defined as the number of unique rearrangements divided by total templates, multiplied by 100, and Shannon and Simpson indices were computed as well. Z-score normalized data were analyzed by principal component analysis with the R prcomp function and the ggbiplot package. Morisita's index was used to quantify blood-rectal clonal overlap within each subject. This immuneACCESS table, as held by TCRdb, lists in-frame sequences with V and J called but not all clones. Of the missing ones, under half trace to an unresolved V gene in checked studies; the others have no known cause. That table supplies the V and J calls and clone size; D and trimming were determined from the DNA. The sample table shows fewer than 40,000 clones, and 83% are seen once. The ten largest clones add up to 20% to 25% of the sample.

Ulcerative colitis patients had received no immunosuppressive medication before the diagnostic colonoscopy. Blood was sampled at the same time as the colonoscopy. The Wizard kit (Promega) was used to extract genomic DNA from the blood and intestinal samples. The count of this clone is one. The antigen it binds to is not known. Base qualities are not provided; no much larger clone lies one nucleotide away. The V and J segments used are TRBV7-2 and TRBJ2-2; the best D guess is TRBD2, with 7 bases matching. The sequenced material came from blood. This TCR was sampled from a girl aged 5-17 years with moderate ulcerative colitis. The sequenced DNA is TGTGCCAGCAGCCGCCCCCTCGGGGGGCGATACACCGGGGAGCTGTTTTTT. It codes for CASSRPLGGRYTGELFF.